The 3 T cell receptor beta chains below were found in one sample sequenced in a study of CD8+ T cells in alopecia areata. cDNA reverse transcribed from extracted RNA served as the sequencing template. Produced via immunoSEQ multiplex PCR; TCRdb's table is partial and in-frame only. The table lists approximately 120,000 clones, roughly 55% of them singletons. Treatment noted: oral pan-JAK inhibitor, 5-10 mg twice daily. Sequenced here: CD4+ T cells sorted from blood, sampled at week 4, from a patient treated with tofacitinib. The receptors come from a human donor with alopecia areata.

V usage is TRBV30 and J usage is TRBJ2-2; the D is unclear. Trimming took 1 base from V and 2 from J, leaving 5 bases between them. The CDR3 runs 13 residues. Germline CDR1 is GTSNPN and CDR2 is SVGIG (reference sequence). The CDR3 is CAWSGDNTGELFF. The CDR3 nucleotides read TGTGCCTGGAGTGGCGATAACACCGGGGAGCTGTTTTTT.

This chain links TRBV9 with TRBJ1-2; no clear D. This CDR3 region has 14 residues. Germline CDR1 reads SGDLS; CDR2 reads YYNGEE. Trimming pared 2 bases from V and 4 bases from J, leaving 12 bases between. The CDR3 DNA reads TGTGCCAGCAGCGTGGGCAGAGCGACCTATGGCTACACCTTC. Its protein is CASSVGRATYGYTF. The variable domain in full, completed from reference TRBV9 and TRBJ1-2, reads DSGVTQTPKHLITATGQRVTLRCSPRSGDLSVYWYQQSLDQGLQFLIQYYNGEERAKGNILERFSAQQFPDLHSELNLSSLELGDSALYFCASSVGRATYGYTFGSGTRLTVV.

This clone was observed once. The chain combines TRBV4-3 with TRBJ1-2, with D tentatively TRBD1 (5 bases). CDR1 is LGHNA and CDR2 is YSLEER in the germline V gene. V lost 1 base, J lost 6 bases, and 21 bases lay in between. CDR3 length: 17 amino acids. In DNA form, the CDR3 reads TGCGCCAGCAGCCAAGTCCCACAAACTGGGGGAACTAATGGCTACACCTTC. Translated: CASSQVPQTGGTNGYTF.